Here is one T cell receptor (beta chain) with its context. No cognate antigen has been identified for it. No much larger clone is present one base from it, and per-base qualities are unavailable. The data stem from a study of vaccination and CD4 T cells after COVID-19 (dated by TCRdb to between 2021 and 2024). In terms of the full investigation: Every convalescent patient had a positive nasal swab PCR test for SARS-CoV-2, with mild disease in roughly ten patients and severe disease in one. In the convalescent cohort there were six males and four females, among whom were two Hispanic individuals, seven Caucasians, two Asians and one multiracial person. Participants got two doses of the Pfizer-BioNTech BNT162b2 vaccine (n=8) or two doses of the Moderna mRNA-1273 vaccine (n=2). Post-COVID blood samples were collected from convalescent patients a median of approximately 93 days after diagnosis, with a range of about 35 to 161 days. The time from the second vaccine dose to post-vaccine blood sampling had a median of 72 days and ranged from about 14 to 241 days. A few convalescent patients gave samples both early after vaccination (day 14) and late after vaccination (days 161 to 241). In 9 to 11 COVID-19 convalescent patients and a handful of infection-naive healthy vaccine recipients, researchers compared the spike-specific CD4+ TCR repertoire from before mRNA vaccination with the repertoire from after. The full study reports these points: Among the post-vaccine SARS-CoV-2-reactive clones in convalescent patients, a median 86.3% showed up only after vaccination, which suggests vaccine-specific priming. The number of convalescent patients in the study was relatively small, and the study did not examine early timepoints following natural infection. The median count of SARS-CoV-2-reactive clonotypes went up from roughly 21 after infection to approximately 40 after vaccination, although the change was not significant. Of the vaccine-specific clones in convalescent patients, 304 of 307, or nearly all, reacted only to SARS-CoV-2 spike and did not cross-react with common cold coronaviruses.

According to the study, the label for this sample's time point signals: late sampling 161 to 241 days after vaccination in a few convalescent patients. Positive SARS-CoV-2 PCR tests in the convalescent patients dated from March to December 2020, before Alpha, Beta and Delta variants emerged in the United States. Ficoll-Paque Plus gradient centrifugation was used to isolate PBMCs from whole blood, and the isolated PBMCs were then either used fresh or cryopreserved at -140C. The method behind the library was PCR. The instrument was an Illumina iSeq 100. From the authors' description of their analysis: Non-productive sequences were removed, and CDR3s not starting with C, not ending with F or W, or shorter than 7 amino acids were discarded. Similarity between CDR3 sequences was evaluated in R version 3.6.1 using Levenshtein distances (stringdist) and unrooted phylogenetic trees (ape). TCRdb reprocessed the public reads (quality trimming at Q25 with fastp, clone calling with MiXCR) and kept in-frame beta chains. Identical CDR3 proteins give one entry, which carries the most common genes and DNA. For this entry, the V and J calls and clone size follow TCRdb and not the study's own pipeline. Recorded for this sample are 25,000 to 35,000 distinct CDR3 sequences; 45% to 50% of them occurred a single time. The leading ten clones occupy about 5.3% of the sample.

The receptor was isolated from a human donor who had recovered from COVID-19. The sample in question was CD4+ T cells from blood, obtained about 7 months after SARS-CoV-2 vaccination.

In nucleotides, the sequence is TGTGCCAGCAGTTCAATACTAGCGGTTAACACAGATACGCAGTATTTT. This encodes CASSSILAVNTDTQYF. The chain links TRBV6-5 with TRBJ2-3; 8 junctional bases match TRBD2. The CDR3, cysteine through phenylalanine, is 16 amino acids long. Here the CDR3 DNA is all that survives: 48 bases in frame from base 1. The germline V gene encodes CDR1 MNHEY and CDR2 SVGAGI. V lost 4 bases and J lost 2 bases, and the count of bases not matched to a germline gene is 8.